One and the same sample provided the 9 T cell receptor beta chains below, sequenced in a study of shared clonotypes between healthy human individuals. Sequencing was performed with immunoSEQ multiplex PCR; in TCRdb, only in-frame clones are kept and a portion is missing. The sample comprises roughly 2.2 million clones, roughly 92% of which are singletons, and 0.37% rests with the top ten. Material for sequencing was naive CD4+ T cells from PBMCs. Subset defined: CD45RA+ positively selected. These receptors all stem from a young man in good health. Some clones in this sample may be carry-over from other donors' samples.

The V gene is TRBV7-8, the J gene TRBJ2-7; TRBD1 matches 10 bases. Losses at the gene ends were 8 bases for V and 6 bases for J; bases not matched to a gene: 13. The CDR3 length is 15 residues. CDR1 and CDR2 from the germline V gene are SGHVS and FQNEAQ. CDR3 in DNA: TGTGCCAGCGGCATTTCCGGGACAGGGGCCCGCGAGCAGTACTTC. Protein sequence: CASGISGTGAREQYF.

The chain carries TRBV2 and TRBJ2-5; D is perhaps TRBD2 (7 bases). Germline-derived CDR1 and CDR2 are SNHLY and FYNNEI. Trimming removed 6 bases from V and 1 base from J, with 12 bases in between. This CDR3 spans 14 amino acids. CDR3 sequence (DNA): TGTGCCAGCAGGAGGGGGGGCAGCCAAGAGACCCAGTACTTC. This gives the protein CASRRGGSQETQYF.

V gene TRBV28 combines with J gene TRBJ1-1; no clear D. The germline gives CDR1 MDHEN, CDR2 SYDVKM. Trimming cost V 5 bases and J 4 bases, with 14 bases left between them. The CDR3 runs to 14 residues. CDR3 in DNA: TGTGCCAGCAGTACCTCGGCGGTTGGCACTGAAGCTTTCTTT. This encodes CASSTSAVGTEAFF.

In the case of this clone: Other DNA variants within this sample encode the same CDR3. The CDR3 sequence is CASSVEGTNTEAFF. CDR3 bases: TGTGCCAGCAGCGTCGAGGGGACGAACACTGAAGCTTTCTTT. V gene TRBV9 combines with J gene TRBJ1-1; tentatively, D is TRBD1 (5 bases). The CDR3 consists of 14 residues. Germline V lookup: CDR1 SGDLS, CDR2 YYNGEE. V was clipped by 2 bases and J by 1 base, with 9 bases between them.

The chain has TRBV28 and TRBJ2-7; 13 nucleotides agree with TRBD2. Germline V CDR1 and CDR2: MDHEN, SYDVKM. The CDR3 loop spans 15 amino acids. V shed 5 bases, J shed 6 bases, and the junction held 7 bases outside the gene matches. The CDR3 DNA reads TGTGCCAGCAGTCCTTTACTAGCGGGAGGGGGCGAGCAGTACTTC. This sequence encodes CASSPLLAGGGEQYF.

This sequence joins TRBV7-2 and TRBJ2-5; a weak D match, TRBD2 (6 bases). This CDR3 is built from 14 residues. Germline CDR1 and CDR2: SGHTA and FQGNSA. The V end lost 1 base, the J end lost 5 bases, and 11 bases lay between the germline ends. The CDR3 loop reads CASSLVGTGETQYF. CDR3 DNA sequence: TGTGCCAGCAGCTTAGTTGGGACTGGGGAGACCCAGTACTTC.

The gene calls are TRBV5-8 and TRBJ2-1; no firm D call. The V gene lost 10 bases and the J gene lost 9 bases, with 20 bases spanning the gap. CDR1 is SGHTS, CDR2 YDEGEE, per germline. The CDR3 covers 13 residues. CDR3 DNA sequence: TGTGCCGGTACCCGGGTGAAGGGAAGTGAGCAGTTCTTC. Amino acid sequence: CAGTRVKGSEQFF.

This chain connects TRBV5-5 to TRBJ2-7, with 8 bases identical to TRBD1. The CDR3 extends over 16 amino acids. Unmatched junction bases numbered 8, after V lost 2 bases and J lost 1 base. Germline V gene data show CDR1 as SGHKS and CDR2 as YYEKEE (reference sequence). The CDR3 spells CASSFASGDRSYEQYF. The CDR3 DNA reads TGTGCCAGCAGCTTCGCATCCGGGGACAGGTCCTACGAGCAGTACTTC.

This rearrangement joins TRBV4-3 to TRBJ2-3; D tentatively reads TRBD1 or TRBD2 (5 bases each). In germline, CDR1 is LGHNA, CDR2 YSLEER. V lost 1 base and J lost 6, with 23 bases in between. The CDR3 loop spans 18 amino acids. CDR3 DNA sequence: TGCGCCAGCAGCCAAGGACTCCTCGAGGGACCGAGGAGGGATACGCAGTATTTT. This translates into CASSQGLLEGPRRDTQYF.